Following are 11 T cell receptor beta chains from one sample sequenced in a study of blood T cells in healthy people across ages. The second PCR ran about 6 to 12 cycles with a sample-barcoded 5' primer and J-beta primers. TCRdb redid the calling of the 5' RACE reads with MiXCR, one entry per CDR3 protein. The repertoire holds roughly 800,000 distinct CDR3 sequences, about 62% seen once, with approximately 23% in the top ten. Sequencing was done on a sample of blood. These receptors were taken from a man aged 30 to 39 in good health.

J is TRBJ2-1 and V is TRBV20-1, with TRBD2 identical over 8 bases. Per germline, CDR1 DFQATT and CDR2 SNEGSKA (reference sequence). V shed 4 bases and J 1 base; nucleotides not matched to a gene: 9. There are 16 residues in the CDR3. CDR3 sequence: CSANTDSGSSYNEQFF. DNA of the CDR3: TGCAGTGCTAACACCGACAGCGGGAGTTCCTACAATGAGCAGTTCTTC.

The V gene is TRBV12-3 or TRBV12-4, the J gene TRBJ1-5, with D possibly being TRBD1 (6 bases). The CDR3 has 12 amino acids. Trimming took 5 bases from V and 9 from J, leaving 11 bases between them. As DNA, the CDR3 is TGTGCCAGCAGTGGCGAGGGGGGGCCCCAGCATTTT. Translated, it gives CASSGEGGPQHF.

V and J are TRBV10-2 and TRBJ1-1, with TRBD1 as a possible D gene (5 bases). V was pared by 4 bases and J by 0 bases, with 9 bases between. Germline V gene data show CDR1 as WSHSY and CDR2 as SAAADI. The CDR3 length is 14 residues. The CDR3 loop is CASSAGQLNTEAFF. The CDR3 bases are TGCGCCAGCAGTGCAGGACAATTGAACACTGAAGCTTTCTTT.

V and J are TRBV3-1 and TRBJ1-2; D might be TRBD1 (6 bases). CDR1 is LGHDT and CDR2 is YNNKEL in the germline V gene (reference sequence). Trimming shortened V by 2 bases and J by 6 bases, and 13 bases separated the two germline ends. The CDR3 extends over 14 amino acids. CDR3 sequence (DNA): TGTGCCAGCAGCCAAACTAACAGGGCCCATGGCTACACCTTC. Its translation: CASSQTNRAHGYTF.

The chain is built from TRBV7-2 and TRBJ2-2, with D possibly TRBD1 on 5 matching bases. The CDR3 contains 15 residues. CDR1 and CDR2 from the germline V gene are SGHTA and FQGNSA. V lost 1 base, J lost 9 bases, and 15 bases lay in between. The CDR3 nucleotides read TGTGCCAGCAGCTTAGATGGGGCTTTTGGCAGGGAGCTGTTTTTT. Encoded protein: CASSLDGAFGRELFF.

The chain joins TRBV7-2 to TRBJ1-5; D call uncertain. Per germline, CDR1 SGHTA and CDR2 FQGNSA. The V end lost 2 bases, the J end lost 7 bases, and 12 bases lay between the germline ends. The CDR3 is made up of 14 amino acids. CDR3: CASSLLGSGQPQHF. The DNA of the CDR3 is TGTGCCAGCAGCTTACTGGGGTCAGGACAGCCCCAGCATTTT.

DNA of the CDR3: TGTGCCAGCAGCGACCGACAGGATGAAAAACTGTTTTTT. As protein: CASSDRQDEKLFF. The rearrangement uses TRBV11-2 and TRBJ1-4, with D possibly TRBD1 on 6 matching bases. The CDR3 runs 13 residues. CDR1 is SGHAT and CDR2 is FQNNGV in the germline V gene. V shed 5 bases and J shed 6 bases, with 10 bases lying between them. The whole variable domain, remainder taken from reference TRBV11-2 and TRBJ1-4, is EAGVAQSPRYKIIEKRQSVAFWCNPISGHATLYWYQQILGQGPKLLIQFQNNGVVDDSQLPKDRFSAERLKGVDSTLKIQPAKLEDSAVYLCASSDRQDEKLFFGSGTQLSVL.

The J gene is TRBJ2-1, the V gene TRBV11-3; D is undetermined. The germline gives CDR1 SGHNT, CDR2 YENEEA. V lost 2 bases and J 13 bases, leaving 12 bases between the germline ends. The CDR3 has 12 residues. CDR3 nucleotides: TGTGCCAGCAGCTTAATAGTAAGGACCCAGTTCTTC. Its translation is CASSLIVRTQFF.

The rearrangement uses TRBV2 and TRBJ2-5; perhaps TRBD1 as D (5 bases). CDR3 length: 12 amino acids. Deletions cut 6 bases from V and 2 bases from J, with 7 bases between. Germline V gene data show CDR1 as SNHLY and CDR2 as FYNNEI. The CDR3 DNA reads TGTGCCAGCAGGGACAATCAAGAGACCCAGTACTTC. Protein product: CASRDNQETQYF.

The V call is TRBV20-1, the J call TRBJ1-5; a weak D match, TRBD1 (6 bases). The V gene's germline CDR1 is DFQATT and CDR2 SNEGSKA (reference sequence). V lost 3 bases and J 0 bases, leaving 18 bases between the germline ends. The CDR3 has 17 amino acids. This chain's CDR3 is CSARRVPGTPSNQPQHF. The CDR3 DNA follows: TGCAGTGCTAGGAGGGTCCCGGGGACACCTAGCAATCAGCCCCAGCATTTT.

The sample holds one count of this clonotype. The junction differs from germline at one of its ends, possibly a read error. The chain carries TRBV20-1 and TRBJ2-3; 13 bases match TRBD2. Germline V CDR1 and CDR2: DFQATT, SNEGSKA (reference sequence). There are 14 residues in the CDR3. This CDR3 reads CSARGLAGLDTQYF. The DNA of the CDR3 is TGTAGTGCAAGGGGACTAGCGGGATTGGATACGCAGTATTTT.